Sequencing of this T cell receptor (beta chain) was carried out in a study of response to subunit inactivated influenza vaccine. As regards this clonotype: Its antigen is unidentified.

V trimming: 5 bases; J trimming: 3 bases; junction bases outside the gene matches: 7. CDR1 SEHNR and CDR2 FQNEAQ come from the germline V gene (reference sequence). The CDR3 sequence is 15 residues long. General study findings and limits: Authors suggested few new T cells are recruited by each seasonal influenza vaccination.

TCRdb processed the RT-PCR reads anew with MiXCR; each CDR3 protein has one entry. Here the sample spans roughly 700,000 distinct CDR3 sequences, 11% to 15% being singletons. The chain has TRBV7-9 and TRBJ2-5, with 9 bases aligning to TRBD1. This receptor was identified in a man between 45 and 60 years old who received an inactivated influenza vaccine. This sample comprised PBMCs from blood, obtained less than 15 days before vaccination. The CDR3 loop reads CASSTLGQGKETQYF. The CDR3 region has the DNA TGTGCCAGCAGCACCTTGGGACAGGGCAAAGAGACCCAGTACTTC.